This TCR beta chain was identified in a study of response to subunit inactivated influenza vaccine. Study-wide findings and caveats: T cells newly recruited by each seasonal influenza vaccination are few, the authors suggested.

This CDR3 spans 16 amino acids. Germline V gene data show CDR1 as LGHNA and CDR2 as YNFKEQ. V was pared by 2 bases and J by 1 base, with 4 bases of the junction left unmatched. From the RT-PCR reads, TCRdb called clonotypes with MiXCR, one entry per CDR3 protein. The sample carries 450,000 to 600,000 distinct CDR3 sequences, 15% to 20% recorded once. The sample holds a few counts of this clonotype. Antigen: not known. The input for sequencing was CD4+ T cells sorted from PBMCs, taken around 25 months after vaccination. This receptor was identified in a man aged 50 to 75 who received an inactivated influenza vaccine. The V and J genes are TRBV4-2 and TRBJ2-2; 7 nucleotides match TRBD2. CDR3 region: CASSQLAEQNTGELFF. The CDR3 DNA sequence: TGTGCCAGCAGCCAACTAGCGGAGCAGAACACCGGGGAGCTGTTTTTT.